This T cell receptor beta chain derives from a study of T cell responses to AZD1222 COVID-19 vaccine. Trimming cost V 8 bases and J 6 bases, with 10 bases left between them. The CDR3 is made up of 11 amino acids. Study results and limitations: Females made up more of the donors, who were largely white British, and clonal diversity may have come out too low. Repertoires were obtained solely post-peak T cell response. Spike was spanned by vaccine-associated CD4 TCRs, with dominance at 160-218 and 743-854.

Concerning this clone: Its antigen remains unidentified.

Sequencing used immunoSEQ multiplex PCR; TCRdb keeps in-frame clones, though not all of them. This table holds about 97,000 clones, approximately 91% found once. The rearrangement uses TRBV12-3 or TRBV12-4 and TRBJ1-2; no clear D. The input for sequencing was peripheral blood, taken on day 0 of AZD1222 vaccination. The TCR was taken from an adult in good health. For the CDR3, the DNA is TGTGCCAGCTTATGGGCGCATGGCTACACCTTC. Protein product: CASLWAHGYTF.